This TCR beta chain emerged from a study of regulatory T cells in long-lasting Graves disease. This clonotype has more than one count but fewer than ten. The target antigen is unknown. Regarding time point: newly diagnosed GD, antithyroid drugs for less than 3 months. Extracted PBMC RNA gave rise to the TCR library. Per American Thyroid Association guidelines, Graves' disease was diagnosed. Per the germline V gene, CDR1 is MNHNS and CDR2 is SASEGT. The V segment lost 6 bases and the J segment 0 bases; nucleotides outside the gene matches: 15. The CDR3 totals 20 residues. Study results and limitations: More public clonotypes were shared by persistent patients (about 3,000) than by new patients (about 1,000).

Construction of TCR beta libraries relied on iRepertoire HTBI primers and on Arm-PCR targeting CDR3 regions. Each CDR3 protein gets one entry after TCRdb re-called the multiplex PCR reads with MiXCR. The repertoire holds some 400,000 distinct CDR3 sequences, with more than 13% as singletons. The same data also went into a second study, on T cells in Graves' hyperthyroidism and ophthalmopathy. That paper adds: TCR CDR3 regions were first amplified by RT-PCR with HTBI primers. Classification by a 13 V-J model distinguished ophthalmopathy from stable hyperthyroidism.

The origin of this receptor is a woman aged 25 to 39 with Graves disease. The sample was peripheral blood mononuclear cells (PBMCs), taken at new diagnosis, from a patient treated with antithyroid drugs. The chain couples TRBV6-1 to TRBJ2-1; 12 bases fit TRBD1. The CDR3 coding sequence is TGTGCCAGCAGCTCCAGCCGGGACAGGGGGCCGAGAAGCTCCTACAATGAGCAGTTCTTC. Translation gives CASSSSRDRGPRSSYNEQFF.